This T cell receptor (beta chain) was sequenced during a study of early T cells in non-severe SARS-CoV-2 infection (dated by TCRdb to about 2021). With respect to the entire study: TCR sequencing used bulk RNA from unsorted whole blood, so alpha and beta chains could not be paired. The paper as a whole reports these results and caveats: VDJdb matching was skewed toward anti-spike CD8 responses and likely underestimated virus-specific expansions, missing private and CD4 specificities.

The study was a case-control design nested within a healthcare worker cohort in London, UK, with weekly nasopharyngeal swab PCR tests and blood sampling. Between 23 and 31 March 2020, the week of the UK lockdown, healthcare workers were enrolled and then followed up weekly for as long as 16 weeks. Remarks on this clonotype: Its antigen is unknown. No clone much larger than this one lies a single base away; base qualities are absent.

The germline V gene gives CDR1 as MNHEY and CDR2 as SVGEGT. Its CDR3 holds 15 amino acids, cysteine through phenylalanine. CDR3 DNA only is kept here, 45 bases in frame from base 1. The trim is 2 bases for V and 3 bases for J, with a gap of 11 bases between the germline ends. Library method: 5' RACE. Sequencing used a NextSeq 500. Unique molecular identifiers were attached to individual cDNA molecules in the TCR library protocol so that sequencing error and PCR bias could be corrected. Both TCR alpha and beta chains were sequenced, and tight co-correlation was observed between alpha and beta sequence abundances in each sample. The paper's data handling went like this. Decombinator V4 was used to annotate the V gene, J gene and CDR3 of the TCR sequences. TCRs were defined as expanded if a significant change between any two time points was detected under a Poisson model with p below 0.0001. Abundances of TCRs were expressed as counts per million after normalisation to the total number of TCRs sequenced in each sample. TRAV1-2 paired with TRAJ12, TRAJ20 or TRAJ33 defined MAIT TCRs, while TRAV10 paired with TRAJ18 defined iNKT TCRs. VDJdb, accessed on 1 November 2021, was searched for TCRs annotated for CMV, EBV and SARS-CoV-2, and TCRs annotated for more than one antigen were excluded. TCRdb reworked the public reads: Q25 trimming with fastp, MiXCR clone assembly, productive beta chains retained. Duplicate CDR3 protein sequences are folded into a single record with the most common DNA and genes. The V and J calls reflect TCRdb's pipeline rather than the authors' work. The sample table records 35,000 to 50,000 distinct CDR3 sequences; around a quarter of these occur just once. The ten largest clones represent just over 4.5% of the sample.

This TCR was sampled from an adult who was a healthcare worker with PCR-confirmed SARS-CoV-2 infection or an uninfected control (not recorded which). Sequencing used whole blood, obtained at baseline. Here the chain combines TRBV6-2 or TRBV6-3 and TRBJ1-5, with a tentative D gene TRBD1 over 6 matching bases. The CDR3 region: CASSYAGEINQPQHF. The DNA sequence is TGTGCCAGCAGTTACGCAGGGGAAATCAATCAGCCCCAGCATTTT.